The rows below give T cell receptor beta chains drawn from one sample of a study of blood T cell repertoires in COVID-19. TCRdb keeps only in-frame clones here, not all; method: immunoSEQ multiplex PCR. The data contain about 120,000 clones, around nine tenths of them singletons. The specimen sequenced was peripheral blood. The source is a woman aged 45-60 years with acute or convalescent COVID-19. CDR3s leave out the opening cysteine and the closing phenylalanine or tryptophan. Each record gives: clone size, J gene, V gene, CDR3 protein. Part of the rows lack a size; the others show once, few, many or a class for expanded clones.

- TRBJ1-2 TRBV5-1 ASSLIHGDNYGYT
- TRBJ1-2 TRBV7-9 ASSLVRLNGYT
once TRBJ2-3 TRBV7-8 ASSLPRLVQY
- TRBJ2-7 TRBV5-6 ASSTRLTGSAGYSYEQY
few TRBJ2-5 TRBV7-6 ASSLGTGGSQETQY
- TRBJ2-6 TRBV28 ASSTPGLAGPGANVLT
- TRBJ1-2 TRBV5-1 ASSLAGGEVGYT
- TRBJ2-1 TRBV24-1 ATSDPDRLTHNEQF
- TRBJ2-7 TRBV5-4 ASSLGGQGSYEQY
- TRBJ2-1 TRBV6-5 ASRNRGLNEQF
- TRBJ1-2 TRBV10-2 ASSDAAGYT
- TRBJ2-3 TRBV11-3 ASSLSSGLTDTQY
- TRBJ2-3 TRBV7-9 ASSLSIPGTSQY
- TRBJ1-6 TRBV7-2 ASSLFGRGDSPLH
- TRBJ1-1 TRBV29-1 SVGLQGDTEAF
- TRBJ2-1 TRBV2 ASREASYNEQF
- TRBJ1-5 TRBV6-1 ASSLDSLNQPQH
- TRBJ2-5 TRBV11-2 ASSLDERRDQETQY
- TRBJ2-3 TRBV28 ASSQGGADTQY
- TRBJ2-1 TRBV28 ASSLSPIQHEQF
- TRBJ2-7 TRBV3-1/TRBV3-2 ASSQDAMGGQY
few TRBJ2-1 TRBV7-9 ASSLLAGGFEQF
few TRBJ2-7 TRBV28 ASSPRRQGLREQY
- TRBJ1-1 TRBV2 ASSEVVAVTEAF
- TRBJ2-1 TRBV29-1 SVEGVPRTSGIDNEQF
- TRBJ2-3 TRBV12-3/TRBV12-4 ASSFQADTQY
- TRBJ1-1 TRBV15 ATSRDGQGGTEAF
- TRBJ1-5 TRBV6-5 ASSYTGSQPQH
- TRBJ2-2 TRBV15 ATSRLAGYTGELF
once TRBJ2-3 TRBV18 ASSPGLGGDTQY
- TRBJ2-1 TRBV5-4 ASSLATSVSNEQF
few TRBJ2-7 TRBV28 ASSLRGAEQY
- TRBJ2-7 TRBV9 ASSVTGGEQY
- TRBJ1-1 TRBV15 ATSTGGWSNTEAF
- TRBJ2-1 TRBV7-9 ASSRGAGGPRDEQF
- TRBJ1-3 TRBV7-2 ASSLVRDRGNTIY
- TRBJ2-7 TRBV7-2 ASSLGGSGGLGVEQY
- TRBJ2-7 TRBV5-1 ASSLETGFSEQY
- TRBJ2-7 TRBV7-2 ASSNEVRGSSSSYEQY
- TRBJ1-3 TRBV7-9 ASSFLETFSSGNTIY
few TRBJ2-1 TRBV4-1 ASSQDQRPLYNEQF